A single sample gave rise to the 4 T cell receptor beta chains below, sequenced in a study of control samples from healthy donors and cancer patients. Data came from immunoSEQ multiplex PCR; TCRdb stores just in-frame clones and leaves some out. The repertoire holds around 140,000 clones, 91% seen once, with more than 6.5% in the top ten. The specimen was blood. Source of these receptors: a young man in good health.

This chain uses TRBV6-5 with TRBJ2-1; possible D gene TRBD1, 6 bases. Germline CDR1 and CDR2: MNHEY and SVGAGI. This CDR3 spans 14 amino acids. V was cut by 5 bases and J by 3 bases, with 11 bases left in between. The CDR3 region is CASSPQGNYNEQFF. The DNA of the CDR3 is TGTGCCAGCAGTCCTCAGGGGAACTACAATGAGCAGTTCTTC.

This clone was recorded a few times. The chain combines TRBV6-5 with TRBJ2-2, with D uncertain. Germline lookup yields CDR1 MNHEY and CDR2 SVGAGI. This CDR3 has 15 amino acids. Trimming cost V 5 bases and J 0 bases, with 10 bases left between them. This CDR3 reads CASSPAGPNTGELFF. The CDR3 DNA reads TGTGCCAGCAGTCCCGCCGGCCCGAACACCGGGGAGCTGTTTTTT.

The chain has TRBV9 and TRBJ1-4; D is uncertain. Per the germline V gene, CDR1 is SGDLS and CDR2 is YYNGEE. Trimming stripped 3 bases from V and 8 bases from J, with 11 bases between. The CDR3 is 13 amino acids. CDR3 amino acids: CASSDGLGEKLFF. Here the CDR3 DNA reads TGTGCCAGCAGCGACGGGCTGGGGGAAAAACTGTTTTTT.

J is TRBJ2-1 and V is TRBV4-3, with D possibly being TRBD1 or TRBD2 (6 bases each). V was pared by 0 bases and J by 2 bases, with 11 bases between. Germline V gene data show CDR1 as LGHNA and CDR2 as YSLEER. This CDR3 contains 16 residues. Here the CDR3 DNA reads TGCGCCAGCAGCCAAGATGAGGGGGGACCCTACAATGAGCAGTTCTTC. Encoded protein: CASSQDEGGPYNEQFF.